These T cell receptor beta chains were read from a single sample in a study of blood T cell repertoires in COVID-19. The protocol was immunoSEQ multiplex PCR, while the TCRdb copy is restricted to in-frame clones and leaves out a portion. Of fewer than 350,000 clones listed, around 81% were seen once; the top ten hold around 4.2%. Sequencing input: peripheral blood. The receptors were gathered from a woman between 50 and 59 years old with active or convalescent COVID-19. The CDR3 runs from the conserved cysteine through the conserved F or W. The D gene is left open where the match is weak. The listing skips clone size in some rows; elsewhere it reads once, few, many or a size class.

clone_size d_call j_call v_call cdr3_aa cdr3_nt
- TRBD1 TRBJ1-2 TRBV6-1 CASSEAGRQGGYGYTF TGTGCCAGCAGTGAAGCGGGTCGACAGGGGGGCTATGGCTACACCTTC
- - TRBJ2-1 TRBV27 CASSLYNEQFF TGTGCCAGCAGCCTGTACAATGAGCAGTTCTTC
- TRBD1 TRBJ1-1 TRBV28 CASSSPTTGVNTEAFF TGTGCCAGCAGTTCCCCTACGACAGGGGTGAACACTGAAGCTTTCTTT
- TRBD1 TRBJ1-6 TRBV6-6 CASSRTGVQSPLHF TGTGCCAGCAGCAGGACAGGGGTACAGTCACCCCTCCACTTT
- - TRBJ2-1 TRBV10-1 CASSKDGSNDEQFF TGCGCCAGCAGTAAGGACGGGAGTAACGATGAGCAGTTCTTC
- TRBD1 TRBJ1-2 TRBV11-2 CASSLTTTGGLGYTF TGTGCCAGCAGCTTAACGACGACAGGGGGCTTGGGCTACACCTTC
- TRBD1 TRBJ2-2 TRBV20-1 CSASETGALRRELFF TGCAGTGCTAGTGAGACAGGGGCCCTTAGAAGGGAGCTGTTTTTT
- - TRBJ2-1 TRBV24-1 CATSSPGTLSYNEQFF TGTGCCACCAGTTCCCCCGGGACTCTCTCCTACAATGAGCAGTTCTTC
- - TRBJ1-6 TRBV14 CASSHGNSYNSPLHF TGTGCCAGCAGCCACGGGAACTCCTATAATTCACCCCTCCACTTT
- - TRBJ2-7 TRBV20-1 CSAGPADEQYF TGCAGTGCTGGGCCCGCTGACGAGCAGTACTTC
- - TRBJ1-2 TRBV30 CAWSAPGGYTF TGTGCCTGGAGTGCACCTGGCGGCTACACCTTC
- - TRBJ2-3 TRBV28 CASSLSNTDTQYF TGTGCCAGCAGTTTGAGCAACACAGATACGCAGTATTTT
- TRBD1 TRBJ1-5 TRBV6-6 CASSTDRGNQPQHF TGTGCCAGCAGCACTGACAGGGGGAATCAGCCCCAGCATTTT
once - TRBJ2-5 TRBV5-4 CASSLAKGRAGETQYF TGTGCCAGCAGCTTGGCGAAGGGCCGAGCGGGAGAGACCCAGTACTTC
- TRBD2 TRBJ2-7 TRBV27 CASSPPRAGAYEQYF TGTGCCAGCAGTCCCCCCCGAGCGGGGGCCTACGAGCAGTACTTC
once - TRBJ2-7 TRBV9 CASSVDSLVDEQYF TGTGCCAGCAGCGTCGACAGCCTAGTTGACGAGCAGTACTTC
- TRBD2 TRBJ2-7 TRBV13 CASSYSGRTYEQYF TGTGCCAGCAGTTATAGCGGGAGGACCTACGAGCAGTACTTC
- - TRBJ2-3 TRBV5-8 CASSHLLTFASSTDTQYF TGTGCCAGCAGCCATCTACTAACCTTTGCCTCTAGCACAGATACGCAGTATTTT
- - TRBJ2-5 TRBV15 CATSRGAETQYF TGTGCCACCAGCAGAGGGGCGGAGACCCAGTACTTC
- TRBD1 TRBJ1-2 TRBV27 CASKGQAPYGYTF TGTGCCAGCAAAGGACAGGCCCCCTATGGCTACACCTTC
- - TRBJ1-1 TRBV9 CASSVVDSLNTEAFF TGTGCCAGCAGCGTAGTTGACAGCCTGAACACTGAAGCTTTCTTT
- - TRBJ2-1 TRBV9 CASSPQSASYNEQFF TGTGCCAGCAGCCCCCAGAGCGCCTCCTACAATGAGCAGTTCTTC
- - TRBJ2-1 TRBV5-1 CASSLGAADNEQFF TGCGCCAGCAGCTTGGGCGCCGCGGACAATGAGCAGTTCTTC
few - TRBJ2-3 TRBV7-2 CASSLAVEGNTQYF TGTGCCAGCAGCTTAGCGGTTGAGGGAAATACGCAGTATTTT
- TRBD2 TRBJ2-1 TRBV5-1 CASSWSGGPNEQFF TGCGCCAGCAGCTGGTCGGGAGGGCCGAATGAGCAGTTCTTC
- - TRBJ1-1 TRBV18 CASSPREGRSGTEAFF TGTGCCAGCTCACCACGGGAGGGGCGATCAGGGACTGAAGCTTTCTTT
- TRBD2 TRBJ2-5 TRBV9 CASSTSEGGLAGVKEETQYF TGTGCCAGCAGCACCTCTGAGGGGGGACTAGCGGGAGTAAAGGAAGAGACCCAGTACTTC
few - TRBJ2-1 TRBV11-2 CASSLDTGSSYNEQFF TGTGCCAGCAGCTTAGATACAGGGTCCTCCTACAATGAGCAGTTCTTC
- - TRBJ2-2 TRBV11-1 CASSLDLGGELFF TGTGCCAGCAGCCTGGACTTGGGCGGGGAGCTGTTTTTT
- TRBD1 TRBJ1-1 TRBV5-6 CASSRRTGYTEAFF TGTGCCAGCAGCCGACGGACAGGGTACACTGAAGCTTTCTTT
few - TRBJ1-5 TRBV6-2/TRBV6-3 CASSYTLGGAGNQPQHF TGTGCCAGCAGTTACACCCTCGGGGGGGCTGGCAATCAGCCCCAGCATTTT
- TRBD2 TRBJ2-1 TRBV3-1/TRBV3-2 CASSRTSGSLNEQFF TGTGCCAGCAGTCGGACTAGCGGGAGTTTGAATGAGCAGTTCTTC
- TRBD1 TRBJ2-3 TRBV28 CASSLQGIPTQYF TGTGCCAGCAGTCTACAGGGGATTCCTACGCAGTATTTT
- TRBD2 TRBJ2-7 TRBV11-1 CASSLLAGSYEQYF TGTGCCAGCAGCTTATTAGCGGGAAGCTACGAGCAGTACTTC
- - TRBJ2-6 TRBV19 CASSIVVSGANVLTF TGTGCCAGTAGTATTGTCGTCTCTGGGGCCAACGTCCTGACTTTC
once - TRBJ1-5 TRBV3-1/TRBV3-2 CASSQGRGQNQPQHF TGTGCCAGCAGCCAAGGCAGGGGCCAGAATCAGCCCCAGCATTTT
- - TRBJ1-1 TRBV6-5 CASRVSGVNTEAFF TGTGCCAGCAGAGTGTCAGGGGTGAACACTGAAGCTTTCTTT
few - TRBJ1-2 TRBV2 CASRLRGGLYGYTF TGTGCCAGCCGCCTCCGGGGGGGTCTCTATGGCTACACCTTC
- TRBD1 TRBJ2-7 TRBV11-2 CASSLAGTGGRHEQYF TGTGCCAGCAGCTTAGCTGGGACAGGGGGCCGGCACGAGCAGTACTTC
- TRBD1 TRBJ2-7 TRBV7-8 CASSLGTGGAYFYEQYF TGTGCCAGCAGCTTAGGGACAGGGGGCGCCTATTTTTACGAGCAGTACTTC